The rows below give T cell receptor beta chains drawn from one sample of a study of blood T cell repertoires in COVID-19. Sequencing used immunoSEQ multiplex PCR; TCRdb keeps in-frame clones, though not all of them. The sample carries a few hundred thousand clones, 80% to 90% recorded once. The sequenced sample was peripheral blood. Receptors were obtained from a man aged 55 to 70 with acute or convalescent COVID-19. Both conserved end residues are part of each CDR3. D genes are given only for firm matches. Clone sizes are given selectively: once, few, many, or a class where the clone is expanded.

v_call,j_call,clone_size,d_call,cdr3_nt,cdr3_aa
TRBV24-1,TRBJ1-2,-,-,TGTGCCACCAGTGATTTGAAGCTTAACTATGGCTACACCTTC,CATSDLKLNYGYTF
TRBV5-6,TRBJ2-3,-,-,TGTGCCAGCAGCTTGGAACTGACTCTAAGCACAGATACGCAGTATTTT,CASSLELTLSTDTQYF
TRBV18,TRBJ2-7,-,-,TGTGCCAGCTCACCTCTCTACGAGCAGTACTTC,CASSPLYEQYF
TRBV14,TRBJ2-1,-,-,TGTGCCAGCAGCCAGAGCAATTCCTACAATGAGCAGTTCTTC,CASSQSNSYNEQFF
TRBV10-3,TRBJ1-5,-,-,TGTGCCATCAGTGAGCCACGGGGGGGCATCAATCAGCCCCAGCATTTT,CAISEPRGGINQPQHF
TRBV6-5,TRBJ2-7,-,TRBD2,TGTGCCAGCAGTTACTCTGGGACTAGCGGGAATTACGAGCAGTACTTC,CASSYSGTSGNYEQYF
TRBV28,TRBJ2-5,-,TRBD2,TGTGCCACCACTTCAGCGGGGTCAGAGACCCAGTACTTC,CATTSAGSETQYF
TRBV19,TRBJ1-1,-,-,TGTGCCAGTACCCTTTACGGAGGCCCCATGAACACTGAAGCTTTCTTT,CASTLYGGPMNTEAFF
TRBV7-9,TRBJ2-7,-,TRBD2,TGTGCCAGCATCCCATGGGAGCGGGAAACGGACGAGCAGTACTTC,CASIPWERETDEQYF
TRBV28,TRBJ2-2,few,-,TGTGCCAGCAGTTTAGGGGGGACAGCAAACACCGGGGAGCTGTTTTTT,CASSLGGTANTGELFF
TRBV27,TRBJ2-7,-,TRBD1,TGTGCCAGCGCCCGGGACAGATCCTACGAGCAGTACTTC,CASARDRSYEQYF
TRBV5-1,TRBJ2-7,-,-,TGCGCCAGCAGCTTCGGGAACCTGGACTACGAGCAGTACTTC,CASSFGNLDYEQYF
TRBV6-5,TRBJ1-3,-,TRBD1,TGTGCCAGCACGAGACAGGGGACAGCTGGAAACACCATATATTTT,CASTRQGTAGNTIYF
TRBV28,TRBJ2-3,-,-,TGTGCCAGCAGCTACAGAGGAGGGATTAGCACAGATACGCAGTATTTT,CASSYRGGISTDTQYF
TRBV5-5,TRBJ2-4,-,TRBD2,TGTGCCAGCAGCGGGACTAGCGGACTCATCAAAAACATTCAGTACTTC,CASSGTSGLIKNIQYF
TRBV7-6,TRBJ2-2,-,-,TGTGCCAGCAGCTTAATCCAGGGTCTCACCGGGGAGCTGTTTTTT,CASSLIQGLTGELFF
TRBV27,TRBJ2-7,-,-,TGTGCCAGCAGAAAGCAGGGAGGAGAGTACGAGCAGTACTTC,CASRKQGGEYEQYF
TRBV28,TRBJ1-1,-,-,TGTGCCAGCAGTTTACTGGCCACTGAAGCTTTCTTT,CASSLLATEAFF
TRBV18,TRBJ2-1,-,-,TGTGCCAGCTCACCTTCTCAGCGTACTACATCCAACAATGAGCAGTTCTTC,CASSPSQRTTSNNEQFF
TRBV4-1,TRBJ2-2,-,TRBD2,TGCGCCAGCAGACTCCTTTTCCTTTTAGCGGGAACTGCCGGGGAGCTGTTTTTT,CASRLLFLLAGTAGELFF
TRBV9,TRBJ2-3,-,TRBD2,TGTGCCAGCAGCGTAGAACTAGCGGTAGATACGCAGTATTTT,CASSVELAVDTQYF
TRBV11-2,TRBJ2-2,-,-,TGTGCCAGCAGCCCCTCGGGACTTTCCACCGGGGAGCTGTTTTTT,CASSPSGLSTGELFF
TRBV5-1,TRBJ1-5,-,TRBD1,TGCGCCAGCAGCTTGGATGGGAGCAGGGACAGTGCCCAGCATTTT,CASSLDGSRDSAQHF
TRBV28,TRBJ1-4,-,-,TGTGCCAGCAATAACAGGGATTTGAGGGAAAAACTGTTTTTT,CASNNRDLREKLFF
TRBV3-1/TRBV3-2,TRBJ2-3,-,TRBD2,TGTGCCAGCAGCCAGCAGGGACTAGCGGGAGCAGATACGCAGTATTTT,CASSQQGLAGADTQYF
TRBV11-2,TRBJ1-1,-,-,TGTGCCAGCAGCTTAGCAGGGGACACTGAAGCTTTCTTT,CASSLAGDTEAFF
TRBV11-3,TRBJ2-5,-,-,TGTGCCAGCAGCCTCACATGGGCAGCAGAGACCCAGTACTTC,CASSLTWAAETQYF
TRBV19,TRBJ1-2,-,TRBD1,TGTGCCAGTAGTCCACAGGGGAGCCCGAACTATGGCTACACCTTC,CASSPQGSPNYGYTF
TRBV25-1,TRBJ1-5,-,TRBD1,TGTGCCAGCAGCGGGACAGGGAGAGGTCAGCCCCAGCATTTT,CASSGTGRGQPQHF
TRBV19,TRBJ1-2,-,-,TGTGCCAGTAGTCCCTACACGGAAGGGGACTATGGCTACACCTTC,CASSPYTEGDYGYTF
TRBV2,TRBJ1-5,-,-,TGTGCCAGCAGTGTCGGGGTCGAGGAGCCCCAGCATTTT,CASSVGVEEPQHF
TRBV30,TRBJ1-5,-,TRBD1,TGTGCCTGGAGTGGGGACAGGAATCAGCCCCAGCATTTT,CAWSGDRNQPQHF
TRBV29-1,TRBJ1-2,-,TRBD1,TGCAGCGTGGCCTACAGGGGCGACTATGGCTACACCTTC,CSVAYRGDYGYTF
TRBV5-6,TRBJ2-5,-,-,TGTGCCAGCAGCTCCAGGGGAACGACCCAGTACTTC,CASSSRGTTQYF
TRBV29-1,TRBJ2-3,-,-,TGCAGCGTCGGCCGAGGCCGACAGACTCGCACCGTAGATACGCAGTATTTT,CSVGRGRQTRTVDTQYF
TRBV18,TRBJ2-2,few,-,TGTGCCAGCTCACCACCGCGGGGGAACACCGGGGAGCTGTTTTTT,CASSPPRGNTGELFF
TRBV3-1/TRBV3-2,TRBJ2-1,once,-,TGTGCCAGCAGCCAAGTAGCGTCCTCCTACAATGAGCAGTTCTTC,CASSQVASSYNEQFF
TRBV11-3,TRBJ2-7,-,-,TGTGCCAGCAGCCCGCGAGGGGGACGCTACGAGCAGTACTTC,CASSPRGGRYEQYF
TRBV3-1/TRBV3-2,TRBJ1-3,-,-,TGTGCCAGCAGCCAAACGACAGTCTCTGGAAACACCATATATTTT,CASSQTTVSGNTIYF
TRBV7-3,TRBJ1-1,-,-,TGTGCCAGCAGCAAAAAGGGGGACGGTGCTGAAGCTTTCTTT,CASSKKGDGAEAFF
TRBV6-2/TRBV6-3,TRBJ2-7,-,TRBD2,TGTGCCAGCAGTGGAACTAGCGGGAGGGCCTACGAGCAGTACTTC,CASSGTSGRAYEQYF
TRBV7-3,TRBJ2-2,-,-,TGTGCCAGCAGCTTAATCCCCGGGACTGTGAACACCGGGGAGCTGTTTTTT,CASSLIPGTVNTGELFF
TRBV9,TRBJ1-3,-,-,TGTGCCAGCACGGGGGGACCTGGAAACACCATATATTTT,CASTGGPGNTIYF
TRBV19,TRBJ1-3,-,TRBD1,TGTGCCAGTCGGACAGGGATAGACACCATATATTTT,CASRTGIDTIYF
TRBV13,TRBJ1-4,-,TRBD1,TGTGCCAGCAGCTACCGCACGGGGGGACAGGGGGTAGAAAAACTGTTTTTT,CASSYRTGGQGVEKLFF
TRBV4-3,TRBJ2-1,-,-,TGCGCCAGCAGCCAAGAGATATTAGCAAGTAATGAGCAGTTCTTC,CASSQEILASNEQFF
TRBV2,TRBJ1-6,-,-,TGTGCCAGCAGTGAGAGGGGGGGATATGGTAATTCACCCCTCCACTTT,CASSERGGYGNSPLHF
TRBV5-1,TRBJ2-6,-,TRBD1,TGCGCCAGCAGCCCAACAGGGGGCGGGTACTCTGGGGCCAACGTCCTGACTTTC,CASSPTGGGYSGANVLTF
TRBV6-6,TRBJ2-5,-,TRBD2,TGTGCCAGCAGTCGTACTACCTCGGGACTAGCGGGTCAAGAGACCCAGTACTTC,CASSRTTSGLAGQETQYF
TRBV9,TRBJ2-3,-,TRBD2,TGTGCCAGCAGCGTCTCTCGGACTAGCGGTAACACAGATACGCAGTATTTT,CASSVSRTSGNTDTQYF
TRBV11-3,TRBJ2-1,-,TRBD1,TGTGCCAGCAGCGTAGCGGGACAGGGGAGATCGGGCTCCTACAATGAGCAGTTCTTC,CASSVAGQGRSGSYNEQFF
TRBV5-1,TRBJ2-3,-,TRBD1,TGCGCCAGCAGCTTGGCCGGGGGACAGGGGACAGATACGCAGTATTTT,CASSLAGGQGTDTQYF